The entry below describes one TCR beta chain. The data stem from a study of CD8 T cells in Susac syndrome. CDR1 is ENHRY and CDR2 is SYGVKD in the germline V gene. The trim removed 7 bases at V and 5 bases at J, leaving 9 bases unmatched. The CDR3 runs 14 residues. When the RNA was reverse transcribed, random hexamers were used with an input of roughly 0.5 to 1 ug. A single record per CDR3 protein comes from TCRdb applying MiXCR to the immunoSEQ multiplex PCR reads. The sample consists of around 99,000 distinct CDR3 sequences, approximately 96% of them appearing once. Sample: CD4+ T cells from PBMCs. The V gene is TRBV10-3, the J gene TRBJ1-2, with TRBD1 identical over 8 bases. This clonotype was obtained from a human donor in good health. CDR3 bases: TGTGCCATCAACGGACAGGGAGCCAGATATGGCTACACCTTC. It specifies CAINGQGARYGYTF.